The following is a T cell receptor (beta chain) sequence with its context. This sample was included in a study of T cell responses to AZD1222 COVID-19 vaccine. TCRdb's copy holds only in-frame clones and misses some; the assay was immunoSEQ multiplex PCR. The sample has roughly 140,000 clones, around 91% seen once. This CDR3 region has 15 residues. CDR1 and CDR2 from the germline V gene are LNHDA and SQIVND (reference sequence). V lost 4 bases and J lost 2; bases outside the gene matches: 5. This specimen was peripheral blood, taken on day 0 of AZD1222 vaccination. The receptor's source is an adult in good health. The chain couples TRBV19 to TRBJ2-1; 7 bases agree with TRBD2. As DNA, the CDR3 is TGTGCCAGTAGTACGGGGAGCGGGACCTACAATGAGCAGTTCTTC. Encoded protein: CASSTGSGTYNEQFF.